This paragraph reports one T cell receptor (beta chain). The sample comes from a study of blood T cell repertoires in COVID-19. Across the whole study: The cDNA or gDNA used as material had been derived from T cells, B-cell-depleted T cells, or PBMCs.

Looked up from germline, CDR1 is LNHDA and CDR2 is SQIVND (reference sequence). Trimming cost V 5 bases and J 4 bases; bases outside gene matches: 5. This CDR3 is built from 14 residues. Produced via immunoSEQ multiplex PCR; TCRdb's table is partial and in-frame only. Here the sample spans over 45,000 clones, just over 90% being singletons. This chain links TRBV19 with TRBJ2-5; 9 nucleotides agree with TRBD1. Sequenced sample: peripheral blood. The clonotype was recovered from an older man with acute or convalescent COVID-19. CDR3 region: CASSGTGTGETQYF. The CDR3 DNA reads TGTGCCAGTAGTGGGACAGGGACGGGAGAGACCCAGTACTTC.